A single sample gave rise to the 3 T cell receptor beta chains below, sequenced in a study of OX40 agonist ivuxolimab in advanced cancers. Assay: immunoSEQ multiplex PCR; the TCRdb copy retains only in-frame clones and omits some. The sample lists roughly 79,000 clones; roughly nine tenths were seen once. The sample consisted of CD4+ or CD8+ T cells sorted from blood, taken in a trial of the OX40 agonist ivuxolimab. The receptors were gathered from an adult with an advanced solid tumor such as melanoma, head and neck, liver or kidney cancer.

This clone was detected only once. The chain couples TRBV21-1 to TRBJ1-5; TRBD1 reflects the table's D call only, with no check against the DNA. TRBV21-1 is assigned pseudogene status. The CDR3 is 15 amino acids. The DNA for the CDR3 is TGTGCCAGTCAGACACAGGGGTATAGCAATCAGCCCCAGCATTTT. Translating gives CASQTQGYSNQPQHF.

The chain links TRBV7-8 to TRBJ2-5; perhaps TRBD2 as D (6 bases). Germline V CDR1 and CDR2: SGHVS, FQNEAQ. The V end lost 2 bases, the J end lost 2 bases, and 9 bases lay between the germline ends. The CDR3 is made up of 14 amino acids. The CDR3, as DNA: TGTGCCAGCAGCTTATGGGGGGATCAAGAGACCCAGTACTTC. Amino acids: CASSLWGDQETQYF.

This sequence joins TRBV6-6 and TRBJ2-1; D is undetermined. The ends were cut back, 6 bases at V and 9 bases at J, with 15 bases in the middle. CDR3 size: 13 residues. The V gene's germline CDR1 is MNHNY and CDR2 SVGAGI (reference sequence). The CDR3 bases are TGTGCCAGCAGCCGACTTTCGGGCGGTGAGCAGTTCTTC. This translates into CASSRLSGGEQFF.